This TCR beta chain emerged from a study of tumor-infiltrating lymphocytes in oesophageal squamous cell carcinoma (TCRdb year 2016). Receptor libraries were prepared by PCR. Sequencing instrument: Illumina HiSeq 2000. TCRdb reprocessed the public reads (quality trimming at Q25 with fastp, clone calling with MiXCR) and kept in-frame beta chains. Rows with a matching CDR3 protein are joined into one entry that keeps the most common DNA and genes. Counted in this sample were 8,500 to 11,000 distinct CDR3 sequences; over 55% of them appeared once. The ten largest clones take up 26% of the sample. About this clonotype: The target of this receptor is not known. Base quality data are lacking; no much larger clone is found one base away.

This TCR was recovered from a female donor with esophageal squamous cell carcinoma. Sequenced material: esophageal tumor tissue.

The DNA sequence is TGTGCCAGCAGCTCCACAGGGTATGGCAATCAGCCCCAGCATTTT. This is translated as CASSSTGYGNQPQHF. The chain is made from TRBV7-6 and TRBJ1-5; the D segment could be TRBD1, given 6 matching bases. V sheds 4 bases and J sheds 2 bases, leaving 12 bases between their ends. From a lookup of the germline V gene, CDR1 and CDR2 are SGHVS and FNYEAQ. Including the terminal cysteine and phenylalanine, the CDR3 comprises 15 residues. Only CDR3 DNA is held: 45 bases, read in frame from base 1. Where the CDR3 stops, the reference TRBV7-6 and TRBJ1-5 genes take over; the full variable domain is GAGVSQSPRYKVTKRGQDVALRCDPISGHVSLYWYRQALGQGPEFLTYFNYEAQQDKSGLPNDRFSAERPEGSISTLTIQRTEQRDSAMYRCASSSTGYGNQPQHFGDGTRLSIL.